One sample yielded the 6 T cell receptor beta chains listed below, sequenced in a study of molecular identifiers for immune sequencing clone quantification. Each CDR3 protein gets one entry after TCRdb re-called the PCR reads with MiXCR. The repertoire holds approximately 90,000 distinct CDR3 sequences, with 21% as singletons. The material sequenced was naive CD8+ T cells from blood, with Jurkat cell RNA spiked in. The subset is: FACS-sorted CD8+CD4-CCR7+CD45RA+ naive T cells. The receptors originated from a human donor in good health. Some libraries in this study had Jurkat cell RNA spiked in.

This clonotype came up many times. This chain's CDR3 is CASSTPEFEQYF. DNA for the CDR3: TGTGCCAGCAGTACACCGGAGTTCGAGCAGTACTTC. The chain uses TRBV28 and TRBJ2-7; no clear D. The V and J ends lost 5 bases and 6 bases respectively, with 11 bases between them. Germline V gene data show CDR1 as MDHEN and CDR2 as SYDVKM. The CDR3 runs 12 residues.

This clonotype has more than one count but fewer than ten. Just one base apart from a much larger clone, this may be a read error. The chain joins TRBV27 to TRBJ2-3; 10 nucleotides match TRBD2. From germline, CDR1 is MNHEY and CDR2 SMNVEV (reference sequence). This CDR3 is 20 amino acids long. V shed 4 bases and J 3 bases; nucleotides not matched to a gene: 19. CDR3 nucleotide sequence: TGTGCCAGCAGTTCTATAGACGGACGAGCGGGAGGGCCTAGAACAGATACGCAGTATTTT. Residues: CASSSIDGRAGGPRTDTQYF.

A few counts support this clonotype. This chain joins TRBV28 and TRBJ2-2; D call uncertain. The germline V and J ends were trimmed by 0 bases and 0 bases, with 8 bases remaining between them. The CDR3 spans 16 residues. Germline CDR1 MDHEN, CDR2 SYDVKM. The DNA for the CDR3 is TGTGCCAGCAGTTTATGGAAGAGCGCGAACACCGGGGAGCTGTTTTTT. Its translation: CASSLWKSANTGELFF.

This clonotype appeared many times. This rearrangement joins TRBV5-1 to TRBJ2-3; the match to TRBD2 covers 8 bases. Germline V CDR1 and CDR2: SGHRS, YFSETQ. The CDR3 loop spans 14 amino acids. Trimming took 4 bases from V and 1 from J; bases not matched to a gene: 2. The CDR3 loop reads CASSRAGGTDTQYF. DNA of the CDR3: TGCGCCAGCAGCAGAGCGGGGGGCACAGATACGCAGTATTTT.

This clonotype was picked up many times. This chain uses TRBV4-1 with TRBJ1-5; D is unclear. Germline V gene data show CDR1 as MGHRA and CDR2 as YSYEKL. The CDR3 is 16 residues long. The germline V and J ends were trimmed by 0 bases and 4 bases, with 13 bases remaining between them. DNA of the CDR3: TGCGCCAGCAGCCAAGATAACTTGGGTACGAATCAGCCCCAGCATTTT. Translating it yields CASSQDNLGTNQPQHF.

There are many counts of this clonotype. The chain combines TRBV6-2 or TRBV6-3 with TRBJ1-1; D ambiguous. V was shortened by 0 bases and J by 6 bases, with 8 bases between the two germline ends. This CDR3 spans 13 amino acids. Germline CDR1 is MNHEY and CDR2 is SVGEGT. In DNA form, the CDR3 reads TGTGCCAGCAGTTACTCAGGGAAACCTGAAGCTTTCTTT. Its translation: CASSYSGKPEAFF.